One and the same sample provided the 18 T cell receptor beta chains below, sequenced in a study of T cells in Graves' hyperthyroidism and ophthalmopathy. Amplification targeted TCR beta CDR3 regions from RNA transcripts. Using the HTBI primer set, a first-round RT-PCR was run on the TCR CDR3. MiXCR, applied by TCRdb to the multiplex PCR reads, yields one record per CDR3 protein. This sample has approximately 560,000 distinct CDR3 sequences, with more than 15% found just once. Sequenced: blood. These receptors came from a woman in her twenties or thirties with Graves' hyperthyroidism.

There are a few counts of this clonotype. The chain couples TRBV29-1 to TRBJ2-7; 13 bases align to TRBD2. CDR3 length: 16 residues. Trimming at V came to 6 bases and at J to 6 bases, leaving 14 bases not matched to a gene. From germline, CDR1 is SQVTM and CDR2 ANQGSEA. The CDR3 DNA is TGCAGCGTAGCACTAGCGGGAGGGCCGGTGAGTACCGAGCAGTACTTC. It specifies CSVALAGGPVSTEQYF.

This clonotype was observed many times. The chain couples TRBV7-9 to TRBJ2-1; 8 nucleotides align to TRBD2. The CDR3 is 15 amino acids. Germline V CDR1 and CDR2: SEHNR, FQNEAQ (reference sequence). Trimming took 5 bases from V and 4 from J; bases not matched to a gene: 7. The CDR3 protein is CASSPLGGEYNEQFF. CDR3 nucleotide sequence: TGTGCCAGCAGCCCCCTCGGGGGGGAATACAATGAGCAGTTCTTC.

The table lists this clonotype with many counts. This CDR3 reads CASSPDGNYGYTF. The CDR3 nucleotides are TGTGCCAGCAGTCCGGACGGTAACTATGGCTACACCTTC. The chain uses TRBV6-2 or TRBV6-3 and TRBJ1-2, with D unresolved. Looked up from germline, CDR1 is MNHEY and CDR2 is SVGEGT. V was shortened by 5 bases and J by 1 base, with 8 bases between the two germline ends. The CDR3 has 13 amino acids.

The gene calls are TRBV3-1 and TRBJ2-2; 7 bases are shared with TRBD1. The V gene's germline CDR1 is LGHDT and CDR2 YNNKEL (reference sequence). Unmatched junction bases numbered 8, after V lost 6 bases and J lost 7 bases. The CDR3 runs to 14 residues. This CDR3 reads CASSTRGTSGELFF. The CDR3 DNA sequence: TGTGCCAGCAGTACCAGGGGGACGAGCGGGGAGCTGTTTTTT.

This clonotype appeared a few times. The genes are TRBV29-1 and TRBJ2-3; D call uncertain. V dropped 6 bases and J dropped 0 bases, with 16 bases sitting between them. This CDR3 comprises 15 residues. The germline CDR1 and CDR2 sequences are SQVTM and ANQGSEA. CDR3 bases: TGCAGCGTCGTCTTAGGGCTAGGCAGCACAGATACGCAGTATTTT. Translating it yields CSVVLGLGSTDTQYF.

In the case of this clonotype: A much larger clonotype is one base distant, so this may be a read error. The CDR3 end shows no conserved phenylalanine or tryptophan, and so a read error is likely. V usage is TRBV18 and J usage is TRBJ2-7; 7 bases agree with TRBD1. Germline V gene data show CDR1 as KGHSH and CDR2 as LQKENI. V shed 2 bases and J 0 bases; nucleotides not matched to a gene: 4. This CDR3 is 15 amino acids long. The CDR3 DNA follows: TGTGCCAGCTCACCATCCCGGGACAGCTCCTACGAGCAGTACTCC. Translation: CASSPSRDSSYEQYS.

This clonotype was counted many times. J is TRBJ1-1 and V is TRBV11-2; D is unresolved. There are 12 residues in the CDR3. V was pared by 6 bases and J by 1 base, with 6 bases between. Germline CDR1 is SGHAT and CDR2 is FQNNGV. The CDR3, as DNA: TGTGCCAGCAGTTACACGAACACTGAAGCTTTCTTT. Protein: CASSYTNTEAFF.

J is TRBJ2-5 and V is TRBV6-2 or TRBV6-3; the D gene could be TRBD1 or TRBD2 (5 bases each). This CDR3 is 13 amino acids long. CDR1 and CDR2 from the germline V gene are MNHEY and SVGEGT. The V end was cut by 9 bases, the J end by 4 bases, with 15 bases between. CDR3 coding DNA: TGTGCCAGGGGGACGGCCCAGCCAGAGACCCAGTACTTC. This gives the protein CARGTAQPETQYF.

This clonotype came up many times. The chain uses TRBV7-2 and TRBJ2-3; TRBD1 is a possible D gene (5 bases). V shed 5 bases and J shed 0 bases, with 9 bases lying between them. This CDR3 has 14 residues. The germline gives CDR1 SGHTA, CDR2 FQGNSA. This CDR3 reads CASSPWTSTDTQYF. Here the CDR3 DNA reads TGTGCCAGCAGCCCCTGGACAAGCACAGATACGCAGTATTTT.

Only a few counts were recorded for this clonotype. CDR3 region: CASSLLGAISYEQYF. CDR3 coding DNA: TGTGCCAGCAGCTTATTAGGCGCGATCTCCTACGAGCAGTACTTC. The chain uses TRBV11-2 and TRBJ2-7, with unresolved D. The CDR3 extends over 15 amino acids. Germline loops: CDR1 SGHAT, CDR2 FQNNGV. The V and J ends lost 2 bases and 0 bases respectively, with 11 bases between them. Complete variable domain (other parts from reference TRBV11-2 and TRBJ2-7): EAGVAQSPRYKIIEKRQSVAFWCNPISGHATLYWYQQILGQGPKLLIQFQNNGVVDDSQLPKDRFSAERLKGVDSTLKIQPAKLEDSAVYLCASSLLGAISYEQYFGPGTRLTVT.

This clonotype was picked up a small number of times. CDR3 sequence: CSARDWEDYNEQFF. The CDR3 coding sequence is TGCAGTGCTAGAGATTGGGAAGATTACAATGAGCAGTTCTTC. V is TRBV20-1 and J is TRBJ2-1; D gene unclear. The V and J ends lost 0 bases and 4 bases respectively, with 10 bases between them. This CDR3 is built from 14 residues. Germline assignment: CDR1 DFQATT and CDR2 SNEGSKA (reference sequence).

The rearrangement links TRBV10-3 to TRBJ2-1; the D gene is possibly TRBD2 (5 bases). The V and J ends lost 0 bases and 7 bases respectively, with 13 bases between them. The CDR3 length is 15 residues. Germline CDR1 and CDR2: ENHRY and SYGVKD. Here the CDR3 reads CAISESASLINEQFF. Here the CDR3 DNA reads TGTGCCATCAGTGAGTCGGCTAGCCTTATAAATGAGCAGTTCTTC.

This clonotype was counted ten times or more. V and J are TRBV30 and TRBJ1-5; no clear D gene. V was cut by 3 bases and J by 3 bases, with 9 bases left in between. Per germline, CDR1 GTSNPN and CDR2 SVGIG (reference sequence). This CDR3 is 13 amino acids long. The CDR3 here is CAWSPGDNQPQHF. The DNA of the CDR3 is TGTGCCTGGAGCCCTGGGGACAATCAGCCCCAGCATTTT.

In this sample, this clonotype turned up many times. The chain employs TRBV20-1 and TRBJ2-1; D is possibly TRBD1 (6 bases). V lost 5 bases to trimming and J lost 7 bases, with 15 bases between them. The CDR3 contains 13 residues. Germline values: CDR1 DFQATT, CDR2 SNEGSKA (reference sequence). CDR3: CSASPRGKNEQFF. In DNA, the CDR3 is TGCAGTGCTTCCCCTAGGGGGAAAAATGAGCAGTTCTTC.

This clonotype was recorded many times. This rearrangement joins TRBV27 to TRBJ2-1; D not certain. CDR1 is MNHEY, CDR2 SMNVEV, per germline (reference sequence). Deletions cut 2 bases from V and 4 bases from J, with 18 bases between. The CDR3 runs 17 residues. As DNA, the CDR3 is TGTGCCAGCAGTTTAACCAGGCCACCAAGCCTTTACAATGAGCAGTTCTTC. It translates to CASSLTRPPSLYNEQFF.

This clonotype was observed a few times. This chain links TRBV28 with TRBJ2-1; TRBD1 matches 7 bases. Looked up from germline, CDR1 is MDHEN and CDR2 is SYDVKM. The CDR3 has 12 residues. V lost 7 bases, J lost 8 bases, and 5 bases stayed unmatched. The CDR3 sequence: CASTPQGDEQFF. Written as DNA, the CDR3 is TGTGCCAGCACTCCCCAGGGGGATGAGCAGTTCTTC.

The V and J genes are TRBV18 and TRBJ2-7; 7 nucleotides line up with TRBD1. The CDR3 length is 15 residues. Trimming cost V 0 bases and J 6 bases; bases outside gene matches: 8. Germline V gene lookup returns CDR1 KGHSH and CDR2 LQKENI. CDR3 coding DNA: TGTGCCAGCTCACCACCGTCGGGACAGTCTGGCGAGCAGTACTTC. Its protein product is CASSPPSGQSGEQYF.

This clonotype occurred many times. The rearrangement joins TRBV12-3 or TRBV12-4 to TRBJ1-2, with D unresolved. The CDR3 loop spans 13 amino acids. Trimming took 3 bases from V and 5 from J, leaving 10 bases between them. The CDR3 here is CASSLDAWYGYTF. CDR3 nucleotide sequence: TGTGCCAGCAGTTTGGACGCTTGGTATGGCTACACCTTC.